One and the same sample provided the 2 T cell receptor beta chains below, sequenced in a study of T cells after posttransplantation cyclophosphamide. The data were produced by immunoSEQ multiplex PCR, yet TCRdb's version contains in-frame clones alone and is incomplete. The sample records about 46,000 clones, almost 95% being singletons. The sequenced sample consisted of PBMCs. Receptors originate from a woman aged 45-65 years in good health and a related stem cell transplant donor.

The CDR3 loop reads CASSPAGAGELFF. DNA for the CDR3: TGCGCCAGCAGCCCAGCAGGGGCCGGGGAGCTGTTTTTT. This sequence joins TRBV4-1 and TRBJ2-2; D is perhaps TRBD1 (6 bases). The V gene's germline CDR1 is MGHRA and CDR2 YSYEKL. This CDR3 has 13 residues. Trimming took off 4 bases at V and 6 bases at J, with 9 bases between the two ends.

CDR3 nucleotide sequence: TGCGCCAGCAGCCCCGGGACAATTTCAACGAACACTGAAGCTTTCTTT. This gives the protein CASSPGTISTNTEAFF. This chain uses TRBV4-1 with TRBJ1-1; perhaps TRBD1 as D (6 bases). Trimming shortened V by 4 bases and J by 1 base, and 16 bases separated the two germline ends. The germline V gene has CDR1 MGHRA and CDR2 YSYEKL. The CDR3 totals 16 residues.